This T cell receptor (beta chain) was observed in a study of neurological immune-mediated disorders. Trimming removed 3 bases from V and 6 bases from J; junction bases left unmatched: 8. Per the germline V gene, CDR1 is SGHRS and CDR2 is YFSETQ. This CDR3 has 14 amino acids. Study conclusions and caveats: Across subjects, expanded clones had no CDR3 amino acid sequences in common, pointing to private repertoires in all groups. According to phylogenetic grouping, one related-CDR3 cluster, a possible signature, contained the repertoires of 18 of 34 multiple sclerosis patients.

This clonotype has a count of ten or more. The antigen is unknown. Synthesis of cDNA was accomplished via 5'RACE employing 10-nucleotide random UMIs. From 15-18 subjects, over 180 million TCR-beta sequences were obtained in each sequencing run. TCRdb fed the 5' RACE reads into MiXCR, producing one record per CDR3 protein. The table has approximately 70,000 distinct CDR3 sequences, around 3.9% seen once. The sequenced material came from PBMCs. The source is a man aged 25-40 years with multiple sclerosis. This chain joins TRBV5-1 and TRBJ2-7, with 8 positions matching TRBD1. For the CDR3, the DNA is TGCGCCAGCAGCTGGACAGGGCACTTCCGCGAGCAGTACTTC. As protein: CASSWTGHFREQYF. Combining the CDR3 with reference TRBV5-1 and TRBJ2-7 gives the whole variable domain KAGVTQTPRYLIKTRGQQVTLSCSPISGHRSVSWYQQTPGQGLQFLFEYFSETQRNKGNFPGRFSGRQFSNSRSEMNVSTLELGDSALYLCASSWTGHFREQYFGPGTRLTVT.